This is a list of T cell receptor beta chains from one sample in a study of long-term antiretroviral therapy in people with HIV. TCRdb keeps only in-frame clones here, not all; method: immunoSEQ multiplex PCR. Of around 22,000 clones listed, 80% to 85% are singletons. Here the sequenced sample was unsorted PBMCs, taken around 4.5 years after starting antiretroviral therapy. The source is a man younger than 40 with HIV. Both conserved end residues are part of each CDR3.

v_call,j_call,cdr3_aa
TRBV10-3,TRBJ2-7,CAISEGLAGPFYEQYF
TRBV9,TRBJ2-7,CASSVEGGATYEQYF
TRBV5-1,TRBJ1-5,CASSLDRGHQPQHF
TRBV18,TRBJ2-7,CASSPPEGPGLTYEQYF
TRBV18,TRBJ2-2,CASSPRTGELFF
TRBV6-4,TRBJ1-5,CARENQPQHF
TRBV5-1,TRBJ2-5,CASSLGRTQETQYF
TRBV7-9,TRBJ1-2,CASSLAVRGGYTF
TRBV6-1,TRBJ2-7,CASSGSTTGSYEQYF
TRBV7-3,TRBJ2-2,CASSPTPSTGELFF
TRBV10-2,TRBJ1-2,CASSETGGGENYGYTF
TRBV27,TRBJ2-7,CASSFSGGYGSYEQYF
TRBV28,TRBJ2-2,CASSRTRGNTGELFF
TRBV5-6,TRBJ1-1,CASTLGTGGKAFF
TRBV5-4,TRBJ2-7,CASSSLGKSYEQYF
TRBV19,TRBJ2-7,CASSIASAAYEQYF
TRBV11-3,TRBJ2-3,CASSQGGLTDTQYF